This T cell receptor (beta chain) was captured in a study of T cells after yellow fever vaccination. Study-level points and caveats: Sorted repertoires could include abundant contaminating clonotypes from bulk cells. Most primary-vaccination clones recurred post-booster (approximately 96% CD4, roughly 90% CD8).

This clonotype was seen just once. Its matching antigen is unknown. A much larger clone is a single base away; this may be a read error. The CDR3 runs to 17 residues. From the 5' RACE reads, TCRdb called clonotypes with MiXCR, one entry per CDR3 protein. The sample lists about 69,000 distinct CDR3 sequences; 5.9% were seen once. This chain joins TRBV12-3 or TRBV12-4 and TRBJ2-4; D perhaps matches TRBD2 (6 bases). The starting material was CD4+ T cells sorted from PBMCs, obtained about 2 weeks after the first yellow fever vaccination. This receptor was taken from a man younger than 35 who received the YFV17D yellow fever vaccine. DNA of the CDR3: TGTGCCAGCAGTTCGAAGCGGGCAAGGCTAGCCAAAAACCTTCAGTACTTC. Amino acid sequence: CASSSKRARLAKNLQYF.